The clone carrying this TCR beta chain was picked up many times. The antigen is not known. The data were obtained in a study of T cells after posttransplantation cyclophosphamide. Whole-study findings and limits: Tissue-infiltrating T cells from skin or gut overlapped little with blood T cells.

Trimming at V came to 4 bases and at J to 1 base, leaving 4 bases not matched to a gene. Germline V gene sequence: CDR1 LNHNV, CDR2 YYDKDF (reference sequence). The CDR3 is 16 residues long. Produced via immunoSEQ multiplex PCR; TCRdb's table is partial and in-frame only. The table lists about 41,000 clones, with no singletons. V is TRBV15 and J is TRBJ2-2; 9 bases agree with TRBD1. This TCR was sampled from a young man in good health and a related stem cell transplant donor. The material sequenced was PBMCs. CDR3 sequence reads: CATSIPGQGNTGELFF. The CDR3 DNA is TGTGCCACCAGCATTCCGGGACAGGGGAACACCGGGGAGCTGTTTTTT.